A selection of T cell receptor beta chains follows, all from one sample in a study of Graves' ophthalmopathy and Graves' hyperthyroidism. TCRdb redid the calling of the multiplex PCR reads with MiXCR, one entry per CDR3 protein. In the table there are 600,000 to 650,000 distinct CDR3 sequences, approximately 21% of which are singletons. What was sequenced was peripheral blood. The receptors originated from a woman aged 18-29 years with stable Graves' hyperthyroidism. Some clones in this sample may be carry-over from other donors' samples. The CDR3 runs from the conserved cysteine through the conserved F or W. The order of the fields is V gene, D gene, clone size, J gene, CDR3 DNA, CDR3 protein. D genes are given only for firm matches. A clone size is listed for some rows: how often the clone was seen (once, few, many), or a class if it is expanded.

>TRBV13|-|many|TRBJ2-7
TGTGCCAGCAGCCGTGGTAGTTCCTACGAGCAGTACTTC
CASSRGSSYEQYF
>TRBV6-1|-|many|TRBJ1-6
TGTGCCAGCCGTTGGGTGGGTGATTCACCCCTCCACTTT
CASRWVGDSPLHF
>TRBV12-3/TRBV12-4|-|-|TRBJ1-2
TGTGCCAGCAGTCTAGGGTCCCACACCTTC
CASSLGSHTF
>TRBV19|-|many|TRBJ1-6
TGTGCCAGTACCTCCCTTATGGGCTACAGGACGGGATCACCCCTCCACTTT
CASTSLMGYRTGSPLHF
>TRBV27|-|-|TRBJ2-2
TGTGCCAGCAGTTTATCCCTCCTAGTTAGCACCGGGGAGCTGTTTTTT
CASSLSLLVSTGELFF
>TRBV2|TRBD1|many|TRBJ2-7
TGTGCCAGCGGAAGGACGGGACAGGGTTACGAGCAGTACTTC
CASGRTGQGYEQYF
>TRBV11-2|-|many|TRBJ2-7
TGTGCCAGCAGCCCAATTTCCCGGACGGACTCCTACGAGCAGTACTTC
CASSPISRTDSYEQYF
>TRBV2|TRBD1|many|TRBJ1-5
TGTGCCAGCAGGCTCGACAGGGGGAGTCAGCCCCAGCATTTT
CASRLDRGSQPQHF
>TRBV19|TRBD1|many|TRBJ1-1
TGTGCCAGTTTCACCGGGACAGGTGAAGCTTTCTTT
CASFTGTGEAFF
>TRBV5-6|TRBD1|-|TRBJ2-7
TGTGCCAGCAGCCCCACGACAGGGGGCCACTACGAGCAGTGCTTC
CASSPTTGGHYEQCF
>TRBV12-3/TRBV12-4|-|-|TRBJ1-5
TGTGCCAGCAGTTTCGAGGTTCCCAATCAGCCCCAGCATTTT
CASSFEVPNQPQHF
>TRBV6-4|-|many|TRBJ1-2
TGTGCCAGCACTCCACAGACTAGGCGTACCGATAACTATGGCTACACCTTC
CASTPQTRRTDNYGYTF
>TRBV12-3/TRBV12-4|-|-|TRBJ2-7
TGTGCCAGCAGAGATAGAGGACAGATCTACGAGCAGTACTTC
CASRDRGQIYEQYF
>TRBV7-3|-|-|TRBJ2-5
TGTGCCAGCAGCTTCAGCCCGCAGGGGGGGCAAGAGACCCAGTACTTC
CASSFSPQGGQETQYF
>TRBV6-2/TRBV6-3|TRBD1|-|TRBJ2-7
TGTGCCAGCAGTCGCTCCGGGACAGGGAAGAACGAGCAGTACTTC
CASSRSGTGKNEQYF
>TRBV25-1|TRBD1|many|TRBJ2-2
TGTGCCAGCAGCGCAGGGACAGGGGCCCAAGCCGGGGAGCTGTTTTTT
CASSAGTGAQAGELFF
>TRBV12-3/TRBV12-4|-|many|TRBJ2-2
TGTGCCAGCAGCCCTACGACCCAAAACCAAGGAGCCGGGGAGCTGTTTTTT
CASSPTTQNQGAGELFF
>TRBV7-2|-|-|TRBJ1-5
TGTGCCAGCAGGTCGGTCCCTGGGGGCAATCAGCCCCAGCATTTT
CASRSVPGGNQPQHF
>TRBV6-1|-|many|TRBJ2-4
TGTGCCAGCAGTGAAAGGTTAGACATTAAGTACTTC
CASSERLDIKYF
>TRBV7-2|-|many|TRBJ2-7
TGTGCCAGCAGCGTCAGGGTATTGTACGAGCAGTACTTC
CASSVRVLYEQYF
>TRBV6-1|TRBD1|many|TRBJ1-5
TGTGCCAGCAGTGTCAACCCCGGGACAGGGTACATAGTCGGCCAGCCCCAGCATTTT
CASSVNPGTGYIVGQPQHF
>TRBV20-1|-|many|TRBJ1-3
TGCAGTGCTAGAAAATCGGGGCTCGGAAACACCATATATTTT
CSARKSGLGNTIYF
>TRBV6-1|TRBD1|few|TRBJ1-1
TGTGCCAGCAGTGGCCCAGGGGGCTACACTGAAGCTTTCTTT
CASSGPGGYTEAFF
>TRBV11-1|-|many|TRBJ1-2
TGTGCCAGCAGACGGCTTTCGGGGGATGGCTACACCTTC
CASRRLSGDGYTF
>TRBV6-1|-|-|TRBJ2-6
TGTGCCAGCACTCTCGACAGCTCTGGGGCCAACGTCCTGACTTTC
CASTLDSSGANVLTF
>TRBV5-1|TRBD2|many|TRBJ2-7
TGCGCCAGGACGGGACTACTGTACGAGCAGTACTTC
CARTGLLYEQYF
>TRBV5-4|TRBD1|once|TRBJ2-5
TGTGCCAGCAGCTTGAGGGGACAGGGGGCCGGGGAGACCCAGTACTTC
CASSLRGQGAGETQYF
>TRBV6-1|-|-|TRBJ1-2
TGTGCCAGCAGAAAAGGAGGGAACTATGGCTACACCTTC
CASRKGGNYGYTF
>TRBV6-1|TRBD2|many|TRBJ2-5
TGTGCCAGCAGCGGGACTAGCGGGCAGGAGGAGACCCAGTACTTC
CASSGTSGQEETQYF
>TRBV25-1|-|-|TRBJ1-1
TGTGCCAGCAGTGAATCACGGGGGAACACTGAAGCTTTCTTT
CASSESRGNTEAFF
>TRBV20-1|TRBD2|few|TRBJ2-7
TGCAGTGCTCTTATGGGGACTAGCTACGAGCAGTACTTC
CSALMGTSYEQYF
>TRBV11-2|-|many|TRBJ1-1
TGTGCCAGCAGGCTTGGGGCTTGGGTCACTGAAGCTTTCTTT
CASRLGAWVTEAFF
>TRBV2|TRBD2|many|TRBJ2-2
TGTGCCAGCAGTGAAGATGGTTATGTGGCGGGACTAAAGTACACCGGGGAGCTGTTTTTT
CASSEDGYVAGLKYTGELFF
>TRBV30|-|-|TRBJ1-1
TGTGCCTGGAGGTTAAAGGACAGACGGAACACTGAAGCTTTCTTT
CAWRLKDRRNTEAFF
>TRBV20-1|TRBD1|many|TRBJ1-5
TGCAGTGCGCGACAGGGGGCAGATCCTCAGCCCCAGCATTTT
CSARQGADPQPQHF
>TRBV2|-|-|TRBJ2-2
TGTGCCAGCAGGAAACAGGTCAACGGGAACACCGGGGATCTGTTTTTT
CASRKQVNGNTGDLFF
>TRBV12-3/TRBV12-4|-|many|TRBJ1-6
TGTGCCAGCAGTTTACAGATTGACTATAATTCACCCCTCCACTTT
CASSLQIDYNSPLHF
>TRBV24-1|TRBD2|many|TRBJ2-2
TGTGCCACAGCGGGAGGAACGAACACCGGGGAGCTGTTTTTT
CATAGGTNTGELFF
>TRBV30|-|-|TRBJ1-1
TGTGCCTGGAGTGTAGCCGGGGCGGATGAAGCTTTCTTT
CAWSVAGADEAFF
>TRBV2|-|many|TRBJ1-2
TGTGCCAGCAGGCCGTGGGACATAGAGGGCTACACCTTC
CASRPWDIEGYTF
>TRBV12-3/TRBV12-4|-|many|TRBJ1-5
TGTGCCAGCAGCCCCTTGGACACACCTAGCAATCAGCCCCAGCATTTT
CASSPLDTPSNQPQHF
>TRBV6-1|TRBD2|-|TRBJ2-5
TGTGCCAGCAGTGAGGGGAGCGGGAGTGAGACCCAGTACTTC
CASSEGSGSETQYF
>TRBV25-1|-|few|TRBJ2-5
TGTGCCAGCAGTGCCACATTCCGGGGGCCGAAGGAGACCCAGTACTTC
CASSATFRGPKETQYF
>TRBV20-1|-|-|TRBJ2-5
TGCAGTGCTAGAGGAGGAGGGGACCAAGAGACCCAGTACTTC
CSARGGGDQETQYF
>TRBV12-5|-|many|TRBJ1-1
TGTGCTAGTGGTTTCGTAGGGACTGAAGCTTTCTTT
CASGFVGTEAFF
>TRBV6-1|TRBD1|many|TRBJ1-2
TGTGCCAGCAGTCAGGGACAGGGAGCTAACTATGGCTACACCTTC
CASSQGQGANYGYTF
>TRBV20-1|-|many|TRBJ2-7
TGCAGTGCTAGAGGGTATGACTACGAGCAGTACTTC
CSARGYDYEQYF
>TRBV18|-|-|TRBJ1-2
TGTGCCAGCTCACCACGGGTCGAAACCTATGGCTACACCTTC
CASSPRVETYGYTF